One T cell receptor beta chain is described in this entry. Its matching antigen is unknown. This entry is derived from a study of post-analysis software for immune sequencing data. Study summary: Relapsing-remitting, secondary progressive and progressive-relapsing multiple sclerosis were all included among the disease courses.

Looked up from germline, CDR1 is DFQATT and CDR2 is SNEGSKA (reference sequence). The CDR3 covers 16 residues. Trimming cost V 1 base and J 1 base, with 14 bases left between them. The study's findings and limits: In patients, TRBV5-6, TRBV5-1 and TRBV20-1 belonged to roughly five TRBV segments found more frequently than in controls. Controls had significantly higher normalized Chao1 diversity than multiple sclerosis patients. Clustering by F measure revealed strong co-clustering among samples prepared together in one batch.

Tagging with unique molecular identifiers was a feature of the TCR beta cDNA libraries. Researchers reported some 500,000 cDNA molecules coming from about 0.98 to 11 million T cells. One entry per CDR3 protein results from TCRdb running MiXCR on the PCR reads. The table has about 200,000 distinct CDR3 sequences, 29% seen once. J is TRBJ1-5 and V is TRBV20-1; tentative D call: TRBD1 (6 bases). The clonotype originates from a girl between 2 and 17 years old with multiple sclerosis. Sequences were obtained from blood. CDR3 in amino acids: CSARAGVGVSNQPQHF. The CDR3 nucleotides read TGCAGTGCTAGAGCAGGGGTGGGTGTAAGCAATCAGCCCCAGCATTTT.